This TCR beta chain is from a study of blood T cell repertoires in COVID-19. CDR3 length: 15 residues. Trimming pared 3 bases from V and 0 bases from J, leaving 10 bases between. Per the germline V gene, CDR1 is LGHDT and CDR2 is YNNKEL (reference sequence). Per the original methods: Reference gene primer amplification gave estimated nucleated cell counts. Measured with immunoSEQ multiplex PCR; TCRdb has only the in-frame clones, and not every one. D and trimming were read from the DNA, whereas the V and J calls and clone size are those reported in that table. The table shows a few hundred thousand clones, with 80% to 95% occurring only once. Ages ranged from roughly 18 to 100 years, with residence in under 25 US areas. Participants' own reports of clinical history determined their cohort assignment. Cohort 3 donors were reported recovered after two negative PCRs, clearance, or symptom resolution.

The material sequenced was PBMCs or T cells enriched from blood (not recorded which). This receptor was obtained from a woman aged 30 to 39 who had recovered from COVID-19. The rearrangement joins TRBV3-1 (or the pseudogene TRBV3-2) to TRBJ2-3; D is unresolved. The CDR3 reads CASSHVVSSTDTQYF. The CDR3, as DNA: TGTGCCAGCAGCCACGTTGTTTCTAGCACAGATACGCAGTATTTT.